These T cell receptor beta chains were read from a single sample in a study of cytomegalovirus exposure and HLA in healthy donors. Libraries were prepared by immunoSEQ multiplex PCR; TCRdb keeps only in-frame clonotypes and omits some of them. The profile shows 180,000 or so clones, roughly 79% of them singletons. The sequenced sample was PBMCs. Every receptor here comes from a man in his forties in good health and CMV-seropositive. Both conserved end residues are part of each CDR3. Each record gives: V gene, J gene, D gene, CDR3 DNA, CDR3 protein. A D gene is named only where the DNA matches it firmly.

>TRBV6-5|TRBJ2-2|TRBD1
TGTGCCAGCAGGGGGACAGGGTGGGCCGGGGAGCTGTTTTTT
CASRGTGWAGELFF
>TRBV7-6|TRBJ1-1|-
TGTGCCAGCAGCTTCGTTCGCGACACTGAAGCTTTCTTT
CASSFVRDTEAFF
>TRBV9|TRBJ2-2|TRBD1
TGTGCCAGCAGCGAGAGGACAGGGGGTCGAACCGGGGAGCTGTTTTTT
CASSERTGGRTGELFF
>TRBV28|TRBJ2-3|-
TGTGCCTCGGGGTCCCTGACAGATACGCAGTATTTT
CASGSLTDTQYF
>TRBV5-1|TRBJ1-5|TRBD1
TGCGCCAGCAGTCCGGACAGGAATAATCAGCCCCAGCATTTT
CASSPDRNNQPQHF
>TRBV19|TRBJ2-7|-
TGTGCCAGTAGTACGGCCTCAGGTTTCGAGCAGTACTTC
CASSTASGFEQYF
>TRBV4-1|TRBJ2-7|-
TGCGCCAGCAGCCGGGACTCGGTCTACGAGCAGTACTTC
CASSRDSVYEQYF
>TRBV12-5|TRBJ1-3|-
TGTGCTAGTGGTCCGGGGGGGTCTGGAAACACCATATATTTT
CASGPGGSGNTIYF
>TRBV28|TRBJ1-2|-
TGTGCCAGCAAGAGGGACTCGGGCTACACCTTC
CASKRDSGYTF
>TRBV6-5|TRBJ1-1|-
TGTGCCAGCAGTTCGGACATGGGGGGAACTGAAGCTTTCTTT
CASSSDMGGTEAFF
>TRBV6-5|TRBJ1-2|-
TGTGCCAGCAGTAGCCTAGGAGGCCCGTCGGGCTACACCTTC
CASSSLGGPSGYTF
>TRBV19|TRBJ2-5|TRBD1
TGTGCCAGTAGTCCGAACCCGGGACAGGGGGCCGTTGAGACCCAGTACTTC
CASSPNPGQGAVETQYF
>TRBV6-6|TRBJ2-1|-
TGTGCCACCCGAAGGAGAAATTATTACAATGAGCAGTTCTTC
CATRRRNYYNEQFF
>TRBV6-5|TRBJ2-1|TRBD1
TGTGCCAGCAGTGACACAGGGGGCCGGGAGTTCTTC
CASSDTGGREFF
>TRBV5-1|TRBJ2-7|TRBD2
TGCGCCAGCAGCTCCCTAGGCGGGAGTTCCTACGAGCAGTACTTC
CASSSLGGSSYEQYF